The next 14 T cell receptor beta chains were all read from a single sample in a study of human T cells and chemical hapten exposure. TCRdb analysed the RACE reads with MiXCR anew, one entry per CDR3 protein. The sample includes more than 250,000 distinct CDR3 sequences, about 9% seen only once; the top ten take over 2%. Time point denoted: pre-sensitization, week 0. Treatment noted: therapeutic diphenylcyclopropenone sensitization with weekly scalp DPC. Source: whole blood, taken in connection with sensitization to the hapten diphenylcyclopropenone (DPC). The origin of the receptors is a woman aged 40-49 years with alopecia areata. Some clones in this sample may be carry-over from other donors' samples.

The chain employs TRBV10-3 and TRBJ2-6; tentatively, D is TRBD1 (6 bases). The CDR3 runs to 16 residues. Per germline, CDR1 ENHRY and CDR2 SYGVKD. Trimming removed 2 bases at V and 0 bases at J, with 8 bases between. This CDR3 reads CAISEPGDSGANVLTF. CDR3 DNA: TGTGCCATCAGTGAGCCAGGGGACTCTGGGGCCAACGTCCTGACTTTC.

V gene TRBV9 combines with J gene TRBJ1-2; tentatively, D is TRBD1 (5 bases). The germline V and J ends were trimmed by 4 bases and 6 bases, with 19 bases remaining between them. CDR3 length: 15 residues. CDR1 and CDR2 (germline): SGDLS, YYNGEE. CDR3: CASSPLGGVGDGYTF. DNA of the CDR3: TGTGCCAGCAGCCCCTTGGGGGGTGTGGGAGATGGCTACACCTTC.

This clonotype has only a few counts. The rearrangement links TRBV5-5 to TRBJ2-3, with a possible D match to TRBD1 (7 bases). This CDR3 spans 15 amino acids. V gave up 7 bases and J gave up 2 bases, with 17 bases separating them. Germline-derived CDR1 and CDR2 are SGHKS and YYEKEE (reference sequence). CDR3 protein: CASSTTGRFTDTQYF. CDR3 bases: TGTGCCAGCTCGACGACAGGGAGGTTCACAGATACGCAGTATTTT.

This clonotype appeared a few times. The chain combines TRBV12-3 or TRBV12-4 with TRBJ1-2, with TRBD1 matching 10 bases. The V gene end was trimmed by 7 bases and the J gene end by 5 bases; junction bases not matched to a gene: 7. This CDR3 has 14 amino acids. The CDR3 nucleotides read TGTGCCAGCACCTTCCCGGGACAGGGGTATGGCTACACCTTC. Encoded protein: CASTFPGQGYGYTF.

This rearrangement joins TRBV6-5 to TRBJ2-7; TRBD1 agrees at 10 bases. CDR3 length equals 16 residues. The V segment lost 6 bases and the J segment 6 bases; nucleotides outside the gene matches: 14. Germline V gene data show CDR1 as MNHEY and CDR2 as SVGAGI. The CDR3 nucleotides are TGTGCCAGCAGCCCCCAGACCGGGACAGGGGCTTTCGAGCAGTACTTC. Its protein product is CASSPQTGTGAFEQYF.

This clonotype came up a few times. DNA of the CDR3: TGTGCCAGTATTACAGGGGGCGGCCCTGGGGCCAACGTCCTGACTTTC. Translation: CASITGGGPGANVLTF. The chain couples TRBV19 to TRBJ2-6; 9 bases fit TRBD1. Trimming removed 7 bases from V and 2 bases from J; junction bases left unmatched: 6. CDR3 length: 16 residues. Looked up from germline, CDR1 is LNHDA and CDR2 is SQIVND (reference sequence).

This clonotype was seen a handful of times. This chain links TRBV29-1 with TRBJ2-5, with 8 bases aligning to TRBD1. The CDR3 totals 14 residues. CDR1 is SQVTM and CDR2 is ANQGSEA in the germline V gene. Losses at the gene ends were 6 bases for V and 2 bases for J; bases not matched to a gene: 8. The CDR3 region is CSVGAGTGQETQYF. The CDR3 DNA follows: TGCAGCGTCGGAGCCGGGACAGGTCAAGAGACCCAGTACTTC.

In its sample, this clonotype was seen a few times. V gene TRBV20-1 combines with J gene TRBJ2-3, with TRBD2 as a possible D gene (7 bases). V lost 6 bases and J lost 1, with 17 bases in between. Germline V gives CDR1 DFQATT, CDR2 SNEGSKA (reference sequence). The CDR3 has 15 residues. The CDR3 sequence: CSAYAGAHRTDTQYF. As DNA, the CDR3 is TGCAGTGCGTACGCGGGGGCGCATCGCACAGATACGCAGTATTTT.

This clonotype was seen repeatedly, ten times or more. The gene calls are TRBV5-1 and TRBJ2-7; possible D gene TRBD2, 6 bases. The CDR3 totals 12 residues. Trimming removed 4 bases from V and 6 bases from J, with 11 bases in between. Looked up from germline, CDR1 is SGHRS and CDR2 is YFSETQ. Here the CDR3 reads CASSRDWAEQYF. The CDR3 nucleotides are TGCGCCAGCAGCCGGGACTGGGCCGAGCAGTACTTC.

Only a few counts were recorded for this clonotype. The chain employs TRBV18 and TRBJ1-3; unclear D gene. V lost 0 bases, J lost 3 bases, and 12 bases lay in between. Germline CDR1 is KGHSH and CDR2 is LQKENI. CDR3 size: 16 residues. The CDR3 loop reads CASSPPGRGVGNTIYF. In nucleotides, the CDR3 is TGTGCCAGCTCACCACCAGGGAGAGGTGTTGGAAACACCATATATTTT.

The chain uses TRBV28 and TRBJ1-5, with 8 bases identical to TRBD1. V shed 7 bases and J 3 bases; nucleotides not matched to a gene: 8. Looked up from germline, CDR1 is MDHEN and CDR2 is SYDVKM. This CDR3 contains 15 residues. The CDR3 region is CASTADRAINQPQHF. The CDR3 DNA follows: TGTGCCAGCACCGCGGACAGGGCGATCAATCAGCCCCAGCATTTT.

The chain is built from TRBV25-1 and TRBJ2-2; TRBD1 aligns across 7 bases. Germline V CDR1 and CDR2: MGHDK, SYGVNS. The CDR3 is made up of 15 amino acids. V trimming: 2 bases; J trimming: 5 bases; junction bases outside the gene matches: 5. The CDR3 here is CASSEPGTATGELFF. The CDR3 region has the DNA TGTGCCAGCAGTGAACCCGGGACAGCTACCGGGGAGCTGTTTTTT.

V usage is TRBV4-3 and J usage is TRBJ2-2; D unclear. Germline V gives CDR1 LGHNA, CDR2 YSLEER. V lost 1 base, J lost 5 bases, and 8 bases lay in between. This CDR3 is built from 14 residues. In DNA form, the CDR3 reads TGCGCCAGCAGCCAAGCATTCGATACCGGGGAGCTGTTTTTT. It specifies CASSQAFDTGELFF.

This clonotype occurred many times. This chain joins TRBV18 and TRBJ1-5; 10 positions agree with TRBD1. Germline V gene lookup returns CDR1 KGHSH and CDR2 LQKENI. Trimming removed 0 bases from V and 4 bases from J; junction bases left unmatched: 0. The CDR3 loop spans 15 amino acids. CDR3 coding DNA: TGTGCCAGCTCACCACCGGACAGGGGGAATCAGCCCCAGCATTTT. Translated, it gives CASSPPDRGNQPQHF.